This entry features one T cell receptor beta chain sequence. With 5 bases clipped from V and 10 bases from J, the junction kept 8 bases outside the gene matches. The CDR3 runs to 15 residues. Germline V lookup: CDR1 SGHVS, CDR2 FNYEAQ. The sample belongs to a study of blood T cell repertoires in COVID-19. The overall study: COVID-19 samples, acute and convalescent, were from the United States, Italy and Spain. PBMCs, B-cell-depleted T cells, or T cells were the source of the cDNA or gDNA that made up the material.

In the original workflow: Amplifying reference gene primers gave estimates of nucleated cell counts. The assay was immunoSEQ multiplex PCR, and TCRdb's table has in-frame clones only and misses some. The D gene and trimming were derived from the DNA, and the V and J assignments and clone size from that table. The data hold 350,000 to 450,000 clones, with roughly 90% observed a single time. The sequenced material came from peripheral blood. The origin of this receptor is a man aged 35-49 years with acute or convalescent COVID-19. The chain is built from TRBV7-6 and TRBJ2-1; 13 bases agree with TRBD2. CDR3 sequence reads: CASSVGTSGIQEQFF. The CDR3 DNA sequence: TGTGCCAGCAGCGTCGGGACTAGCGGGATACAGGAGCAGTTCTTC. Complete variable domain (other parts from reference TRBV7-6 and TRBJ2-1): GAGVSQSPRYKVTKRGQDVALRCDPISGHVSLYWYRQALGQGPEFLTYFNYEAQQDKSGLPNDRFSAERPEGSISTLTIQRTEQRDSAMYRCASSVGTSGIQEQFFGPGTRLTVL.